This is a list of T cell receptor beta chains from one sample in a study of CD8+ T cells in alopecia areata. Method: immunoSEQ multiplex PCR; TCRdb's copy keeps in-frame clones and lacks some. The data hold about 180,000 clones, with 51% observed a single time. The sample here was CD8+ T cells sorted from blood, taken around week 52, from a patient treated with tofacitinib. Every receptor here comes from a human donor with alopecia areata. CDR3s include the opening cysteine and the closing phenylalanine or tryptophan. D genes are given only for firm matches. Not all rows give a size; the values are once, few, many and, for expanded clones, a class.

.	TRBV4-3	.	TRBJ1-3	TGCGCCAGCAGCCAACTGGGATCGGACACCATATATTTT	CASSQLGSDTIYF
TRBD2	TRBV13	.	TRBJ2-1	TGTGCCAGCAGCTTAGCCAGACTAGCGGGGAGCAATGAGCAGTTCTTC	CASSLARLAGSNEQFF
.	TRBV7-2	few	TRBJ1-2	TGTGCCAGCAGTACAAACGCAGGCAGATACTATGGCTACACCTTC	CASSTNAGRYYGYTF
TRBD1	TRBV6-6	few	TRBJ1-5	TGTGCCAGCAGTTACTCCCCGACAGGGAACAATCAGCCCCAGCATTTT	CASSYSPTGNNQPQHF
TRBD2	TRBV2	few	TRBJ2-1	TGTGCCAGCGGTAGGACTAGCAAAAATGAGCAGTTCTTC	CASGRTSKNEQFF
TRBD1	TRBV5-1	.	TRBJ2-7	TGCGCCAGCAGCCCAGGGACAGGGTCCTACGAGCAGTACTTC	CASSPGTGSYEQYF
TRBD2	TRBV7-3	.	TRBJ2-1	TGTGCCAGCAGCTTACTAGCGGGGTCGAGATACAATGAGCAGTTCTTC	CASSLLAGSRYNEQFF
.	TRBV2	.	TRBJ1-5	TGTGCCAGCAGTGCCATCAGGGTGCCTCAGCCCCAGCATTTT	CASSAIRVPQPQHF
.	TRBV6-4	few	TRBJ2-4	TGTGCCAGCAGTCTACAGGGAAAGGCAGCCAAAAACATTCAGTACTTC	CASSLQGKAAKNIQYF
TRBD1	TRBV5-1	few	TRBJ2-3	TGCGCCAGCAGCTCCGGGACAGGGAAGGTTGATACGCAGTATTTT	CASSSGTGKVDTQYF
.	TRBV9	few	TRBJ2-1	TGTGCCAGCAGCGTAGAACTAGCCGGTCTCAATGAGCAGTTCTTC	CASSVELAGLNEQFF
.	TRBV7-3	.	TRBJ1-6	TGTGCCAGCAGCTTTGGGGGGGTTGGTTCACCCCTCCACTTT	CASSFGGVGSPLHF
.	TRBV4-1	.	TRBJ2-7	TGCGCCAGCAGCTCAAGATGGGACAACTCCTACGAGCAGTACTTC	CASSSRWDNSYEQYF
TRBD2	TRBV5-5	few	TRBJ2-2	TGTGCCAGCAGCTCCCCCGGGACTAAGGGCGGGGAGCTGTTTTTT	CASSSPGTKGGELFF
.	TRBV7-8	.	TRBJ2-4	TGTGCCAGCAGCCCCGCGGTAGCCAAAAACATTCAGTACTTC	CASSPAVAKNIQYF
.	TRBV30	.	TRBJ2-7	TGTGCCGTATCGCCGGGACTTGGGGAGCAGTACTTC	CAVSPGLGEQYF
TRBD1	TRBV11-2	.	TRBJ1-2	TGTGCCAGCAGGAGCATCCGGGACAGTAGGGGCTACACCTTC	CASRSIRDSRGYTF
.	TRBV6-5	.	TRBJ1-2	TGTGCCAGCAGGCCCCCGGGATTCGGGTATGGCTACACCTTC	CASRPPGFGYGYTF
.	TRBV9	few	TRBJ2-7	TGTGCCAGCAGCGTAGCTACCAGTTACGAGCAGTACTTC	CASSVATSYEQYF
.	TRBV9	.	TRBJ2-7	TGTGCCAGCAGCGTAGAGGTGGGGTCCTACGAGCAGTACTTC	CASSVEVGSYEQYF
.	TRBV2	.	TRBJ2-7	TGTGCCAGCAGCACATGGAGACGGACGTCCTACGAGCAGTACTTC	CASSTWRRTSYEQYF
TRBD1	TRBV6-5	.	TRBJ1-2	TGTGCCAGCAGTAGCCCGGACAGGGAAAACTATGGCTACACCTTC	CASSSPDRENYGYTF
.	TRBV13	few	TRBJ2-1	TGTGCCAGCAGCGGGTACAATGAGCAGTTCTTC	CASSGYNEQFF
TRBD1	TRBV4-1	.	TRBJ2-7	TGCGCCAGCAGCCAAGAGGGTCCGTCAGGGGGCTACGAGCAGTACTTC	CASSQEGPSGGYEQYF
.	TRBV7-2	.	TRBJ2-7	TGTGCCAGCAGCTTAGTTGGTGGGGCTTCATTC	CASSLVGGASF
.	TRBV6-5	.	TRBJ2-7	TGTGCCAGCAGTTACTCGGCAGGGTACTCCTACGAGCAGTACTTC	CASSYSAGYSYEQYF
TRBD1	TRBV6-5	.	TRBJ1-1	TGTGCCAGCAGTTACTCCCTAGACAGGGGGAACACTGAAGCTTTCTTT	CASSYSLDRGNTEAFF
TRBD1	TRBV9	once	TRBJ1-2	TGTGCCAGCAGCAACGCCGGGACAGTCTATGGCTACACCTTC	CASSNAGTVYGYTF
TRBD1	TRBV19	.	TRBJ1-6	TGTGCCAGTAGGGACAGGGGGCTTGGTGATTCACCCCTCCACTTT	CASRDRGLGDSPLHF
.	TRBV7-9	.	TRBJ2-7	TGTGCCAGCAGCGGGTCAGGGGAGGGAACCTACGAGCAGTACTTC	CASSGSGEGTYEQYF
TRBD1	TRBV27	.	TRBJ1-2	TGTGCCAGCAGTCGCAGGGGGCAGAATATTAACTATGGCTACACCTTC	CASSRRGQNINYGYTF
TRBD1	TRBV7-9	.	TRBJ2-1	TGTGCCAGCAGCTTAGGAACCCAGGGGGCTCGGTACAATGAGCAGTTCTTC	CASSLGTQGARYNEQFF
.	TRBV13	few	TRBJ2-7	TGTGCCAGCAGCTTAGGGCAGTCCTACGAGCAGTACTTC	CASSLGQSYEQYF
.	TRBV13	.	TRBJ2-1	TGTGCCAGCAGGGAATCGGGTTCCTACAATGAGCAGTTCTTC	CASRESGSYNEQFF
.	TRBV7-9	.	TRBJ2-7	TGTGCCAGCAGCCCACCTGGGGGGCGGGTCGACGAGCAGTACTTC	CASSPPGGRVDEQYF